This TCR beta chain appears in the sequencing data of a study of graft-versus-host responses after intestinal transplantation. As for the study in general: After anti-thymocyte globulin induction, recipients took tacrolimus and steroids for two to three years.

For this clone: Its antigen remains unidentified.

This CDR3 comprises 18 residues. Germline V gene sequence: CDR1 MGHRA, CDR2 YSYEKL. Trimming took 1 base from V and 2 from J; bases not matched to a gene: 9. Findings and limits, study-wide: Allografts of patients with graft-donor T cell macrochimerism showed high graft-versus-host to host-versus-graft clone ratios. GvH clones were identified in recipient marrow, with some first appearing in ileum or blood.

The repertoire was sequenced with immunoSEQ multiplex PCR; TCRdb's copy has only in-frame clones and lacks some. The sample carries some 83,000 clones, roughly nine tenths recorded once. The V and J genes are TRBV4-1 and TRBJ2-1; 9 bases line up with TRBD2. This sequence originates from a human donor who received an intestinal transplant. The specimen comprised unstimulated CD4+ T cells sorted from spleen or lymph node cells, sampled before intestinal transplant. The CDR3 region is CASSQASLLAGTYNEQFF. For the CDR3, the DNA is TGCGCCAGCAGCCAAGCGAGCCTGCTAGCGGGGACCTACAATGAGCAGTTCTTC.